This is a list of T cell receptor beta chains from one sample in a study of cytomegalovirus exposure and HLA in healthy donors. The method was immunoSEQ multiplex PCR; TCRdb's version includes in-frame clones alone and lacks a portion of them. The repertoire includes around 110,000 clones, around three quarters of them detected once, and roughly 0.92% sits in the top ten. Sequenced sample: PBMCs. The origin of the receptors is a woman in her 30s in good health and CMV-seronegative. The CDR3 runs from the conserved cysteine through the conserved F or W. Each record gives: D gene, J gene, clone size, V gene, CDR3 protein, CDR3 DNA. D genes are given only for firm matches. The size of a clone is reported for some rows only, either as once, few or many, or as a class for expanded clones.

D: NA; J: TRBJ1-1; size: few; V: TRBV30; CDR3: CAWSVDTKGVAFF; DNA: TGTGCCTGGAGTGTAGACACAAAAGGGGTGGCTTTCTTT
D: NA; J: TRBJ1-2; size: NA; V: TRBV2; CDR3: CASSEALTGFLRSTGYTF; DNA: TGTGCCAGCAGTGAAGCGCTGACGGGTTTCCTACGGTCTACGGGCTACACCTTC
D: TRBD1; J: TRBJ2-7; size: NA; V: TRBV19; CDR3: CASSMGQGAQYF; DNA: TGTGCCAGTAGTATGGGACAGGGGGCCCAGTACTTC
D: NA; J: TRBJ1-1; size: NA; V: TRBV29-1; CDR3: CSVEDGAGRTEAFF; DNA: TGCAGCGTTGAAGATGGTGCAGGGCGGACTGAAGCTTTCTTT
D: NA; J: TRBJ1-4; size: NA; V: TRBV10-1; CDR3: CASSLSGGEKLFF; DNA: TGCGCCAGCAGTCTCAGCGGGGGTGAAAAACTGTTTTTT
D: TRBD2; J: TRBJ2-7; size: NA; V: TRBV5-1; CDR3: CASSLLRTSGEQYF; DNA: TGCGCCAGCAGCTTGTTAAGGACTAGCGGGGAGCAGTACTTC
D: TRBD2; J: TRBJ2-7; size: NA; V: TRBV4-3; CDR3: CASSQDRASGGVSYEQYF; DNA: TGCGCCAGCAGCCAAGATAGGGCTAGCGGGGGCGTATCCTACGAGCAGTACTTC
D: TRBD1; J: TRBJ1-2; size: NA; V: TRBV2; CDR3: CASRLQTGFYGYTF; DNA: TGTGCCAGCAGACTCCAGACAGGGTTCTATGGCTACACCTTC
D: NA; J: TRBJ2-4; size: NA; V: TRBV6-6; CDR3: CASSYREALAKNIQYF; DNA: TGTGCCAGCAGTTACAGGGAGGCTTTAGCCAAAAACATTCAGTACTTC
D: NA; J: TRBJ1-1; size: NA; V: TRBV11-2; CDR3: CASSFNYREPSNTEAFF; DNA: TGTGCCAGCAGCTTCAACTACAGGGAACCCTCGAACACTGAAGCTTTCTTT
D: TRBD1; J: TRBJ1-5; size: NA; V: TRBV27; CDR3: CASRGQNNQPQHF; DNA: TGTGCCAGCAGGGGACAGAACAATCAGCCCCAGCATTTT
D: TRBD1; J: TRBJ1-1; size: few; V: TRBV7-3; CDR3: CASSLTSQGVTEAFF; DNA: TGTGCCAGCAGCTTAACGAGTCAGGGGGTTACTGAAGCTTTCTTT
D: NA; J: TRBJ1-2; size: NA; V: TRBV27; CDR3: CASSPITGSYGYTF; DNA: TGTGCCAGCAGTCCAATAACAGGCTCCTATGGCTACACCTTC
D: TRBD1; J: TRBJ1-3; size: NA; V: TRBV2; CDR3: CASREQGARGNTIYF; DNA: TGTGCCAGCAGAGAACAGGGGGCGCGGGGAAACACCATATATTTT
D: NA; J: TRBJ1-2; size: NA; V: TRBV28; CDR3: CASSFRDFGYTF; DNA: TGTGCCAGCAGTTTCAGGGATTTTGGCTACACCTTC
D: NA; J: TRBJ1-5; size: NA; V: TRBV29-1; CDR3: CSVDRVLSRRQPQHF; DNA: TGCAGCGTTGACAGGGTACTCTCCCGTAGACAGCCCCAGCATTTT
D: NA; J: TRBJ2-3; size: few; V: TRBV27; CDR3: CATLGHLKPDTQYF; DNA: TGTGCCACCCTGGGACATCTAAAGCCAGATACGCAGTATTTT
D: TRBD1; J: TRBJ1-1; size: NA; V: TRBV15; CDR3: CATSRSNRGNTEAFF; DNA: TGTGCCACCAGCAGATCCAACAGGGGGAACACTGAAGCTTTCTTT
D: TRBD1; J: TRBJ2-7; size: NA; V: TRBV27; CDR3: CASSLQVARGNPLGEQYF; DNA: TGTGCCAGCAGTTTACAGGTCGCCAGGGGGAATCCCTTAGGAGAGCAGTACTTC
D: TRBD2; J: TRBJ2-3; size: few; V: TRBV4-2; CDR3: CASSPLAESDTQYF; DNA: TGTGCCAGCAGCCCACTAGCGGAGTCAGATACGCAGTATTTT
D: NA; J: TRBJ2-1; size: NA; V: TRBV29-1; CDR3: CSVEGRGEQFF; DNA: TGCAGCGTGGAGGGCCGGGGAGAGCAGTTCTTC
D: NA; J: TRBJ2-3; size: NA; V: TRBV5-6; CDR3: CASSTRLSCTQYF; DNA: TGTGCCAGCAGCACCCGACTGAGTTGCACGCAGTATTTT
D: NA; J: TRBJ1-1; size: few; V: TRBV6-5; CDR3: CASSYDRWMTEAFF; DNA: TGTGCCAGCAGTTACGACAGGTGGATGACTGAAGCTTTCTTT
D: NA; J: TRBJ1-6; size: NA; V: TRBV6-6; CDR3: CASSYGFAEGSPLHF; DNA: TGTGCCAGCAGTTATGGGTTCGCGGAAGGTTCACCCCTCCACTTT
D: TRBD1; J: TRBJ1-6; size: NA; V: TRBV6-5; CDR3: CASSAGGENSPLHF; DNA: TGTGCCAGCAGTGCAGGGGGAGAAAATTCACCCCTCCACTTT
D: NA; J: TRBJ1-1; size: NA; V: TRBV6-4; CDR3: CASRVDGGGMTEAFF; DNA: TGTGCCAGCAGGGTCGATGGGGGAGGGATGACTGAAGCTTTCTTT
D: TRBD2; J: TRBJ2-7; size: NA; V: TRBV7-9; CDR3: CASSWTSSHEQYF; DNA: TGTGCCAGCAGCTGGACTAGTTCCCACGAGCAGTACTTC
D: TRBD1; J: TRBJ2-2; size: once; V: TRBV5-4; CDR3: CASSTYSTGGFTGELFF; DNA: TGTGCCAGCAGCACATACTCGACAGGGGGCTTCACCGGGGAGCTGTTTTTT
D: NA; J: TRBJ2-2; size: NA; V: TRBV18; CDR3: CASSIMTGLNTGELFF; DNA: TGTGCCAGCTCAATTATGACAGGATTAAACACCGGGGAGCTGTTTTTT
D: NA; J: TRBJ1-1; size: NA; V: TRBV30; CDR3: CALQGMNTEAFF; DNA: TGTGCCTTACAGGGTATGAACACTGAAGCTTTCTTT